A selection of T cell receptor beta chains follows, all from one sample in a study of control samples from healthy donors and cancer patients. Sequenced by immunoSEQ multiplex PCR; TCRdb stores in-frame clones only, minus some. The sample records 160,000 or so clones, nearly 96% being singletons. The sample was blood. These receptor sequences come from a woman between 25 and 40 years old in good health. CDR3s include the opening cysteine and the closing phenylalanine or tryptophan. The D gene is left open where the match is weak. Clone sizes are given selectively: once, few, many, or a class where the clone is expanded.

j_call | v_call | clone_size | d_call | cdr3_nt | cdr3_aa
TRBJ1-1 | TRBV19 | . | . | TGTGCCAGTAGTAAAGATCGCAGGGGTCCCGCGGGCACTGAAGCTTTCTTT | CASSKDRRGPAGTEAFF
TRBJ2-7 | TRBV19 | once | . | TGTGCCAGTAGTATGGGTACATCCAGCTCCTACGAGCAGTACTTC | CASSMGTSSSYEQYF
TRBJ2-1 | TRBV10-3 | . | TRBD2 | TGTGCCATCAGGGGTCTAGCGGGAGTTGGTAATGAGCAGTTCTTC | CAIRGLAGVGNEQFF
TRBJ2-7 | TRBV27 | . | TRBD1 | TGTGCCAGCAGTTTAGGGACAGGGGCTTCGGGGGAGCAGTACTTC | CASSLGTGASGEQYF
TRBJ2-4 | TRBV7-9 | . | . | TGTGCCAGCAGCTTAGCGGGAGCCAAAAACATTCAGTACTTC | CASSLAGAKNIQYF
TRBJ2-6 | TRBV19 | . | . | TGTGCCAGTAGGTCAGCGATAGGCGTTGGGGCCAACGTCCTGACTTTC | CASRSAIGVGANVLTF
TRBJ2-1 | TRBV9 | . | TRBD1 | TGTGCCAGCAGCCCCCGGACAGGGGGATCCTACAATGAGCAGTTCTTC | CASSPRTGGSYNEQFF
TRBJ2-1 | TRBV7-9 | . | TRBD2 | TGTGCCAGCAGCTGGTCACTAGCGGGGTCCTACAATGAGCAGTTCTTC | CASSWSLAGSYNEQFF
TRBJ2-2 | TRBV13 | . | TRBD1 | TGTGCCAGCAGCTTACCCGGGACAGGAGAGAACACCGGGGAGCTGTTTTTT | CASSLPGTGENTGELFF
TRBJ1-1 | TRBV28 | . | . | TGTGCCAGCAGTTTAGGGCTGGCCCCGAACACTGAAGCTTTCTTT | CASSLGLAPNTEAFF
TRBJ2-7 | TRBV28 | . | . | TGTGCCAGCAGTTCATTGGGTACTACCTACGAGCAGTACTTC | CASSSLGTTYEQYF
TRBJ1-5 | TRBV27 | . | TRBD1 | TGTGCCAGCACGGACAGGGCCAATCAGCCCCAGCATTTT | CASTDRANQPQHF
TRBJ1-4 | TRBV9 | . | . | TGTGCCAGCAGCGTAGATCGTCAGTTAAATGAAAAACTGTTTTTT | CASSVDRQLNEKLFF
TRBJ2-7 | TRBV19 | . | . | TGTGCCAGTAGTATTGGGGGAAGCTACGAGCAGTACTTC | CASSIGGSYEQYF
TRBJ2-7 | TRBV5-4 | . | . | TGTGCCAGCAGCTTGGGAGCAGGGGGGGAGCGGGAGCAGTACTTC | CASSLGAGGEREQYF
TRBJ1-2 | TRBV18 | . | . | TGTGCCAGCTCACCACCGAACAGGGCGGCTGGCTACACCTTC | CASSPPNRAAGYTF
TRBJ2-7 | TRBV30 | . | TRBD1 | TGTGCCTGGAGTGTAGGCAGGGGGCCCAACGAGCAGTACTTC | CAWSVGRGPNEQYF
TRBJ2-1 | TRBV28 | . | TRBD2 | TGTGCCAGCATTCCGGGGGGCTCCTACAATGAGCAGTTCTTC | CASIPGGSYNEQFF
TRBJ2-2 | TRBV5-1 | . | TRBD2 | TGCGCCAGCAGCTTGGACGGGAGGGCAATCGGGGAGCTGTTTTTT | CASSLDGRAIGELFF
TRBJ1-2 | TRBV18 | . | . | TGTGCCAGCTCACGGACAGAGTATGGCTACACCTTC | CASSRTEYGYTF
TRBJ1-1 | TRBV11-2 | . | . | TGTGCCAGCAGCCCGAGCAACCGTGAAGCTTTCTTT | CASSPSNREAFF
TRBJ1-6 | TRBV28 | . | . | TGTGCCAGCACCGTTGGGCCGTCCAATTCACCCCTCCACTTT | CASTVGPSNSPLHF